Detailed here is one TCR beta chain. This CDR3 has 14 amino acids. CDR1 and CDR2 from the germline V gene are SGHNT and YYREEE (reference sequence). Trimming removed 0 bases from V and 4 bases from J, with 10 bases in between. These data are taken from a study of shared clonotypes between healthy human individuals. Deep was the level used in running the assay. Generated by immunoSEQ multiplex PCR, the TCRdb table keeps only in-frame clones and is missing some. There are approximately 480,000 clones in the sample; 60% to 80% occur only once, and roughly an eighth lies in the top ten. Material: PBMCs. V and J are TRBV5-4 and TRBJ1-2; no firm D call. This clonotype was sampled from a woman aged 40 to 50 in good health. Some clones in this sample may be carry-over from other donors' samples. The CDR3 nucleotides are TGTGCCAGCAGCTTGGGGCACAGAGTCTATGGCTACACCTTC. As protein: CASSLGHRVYGYTF.